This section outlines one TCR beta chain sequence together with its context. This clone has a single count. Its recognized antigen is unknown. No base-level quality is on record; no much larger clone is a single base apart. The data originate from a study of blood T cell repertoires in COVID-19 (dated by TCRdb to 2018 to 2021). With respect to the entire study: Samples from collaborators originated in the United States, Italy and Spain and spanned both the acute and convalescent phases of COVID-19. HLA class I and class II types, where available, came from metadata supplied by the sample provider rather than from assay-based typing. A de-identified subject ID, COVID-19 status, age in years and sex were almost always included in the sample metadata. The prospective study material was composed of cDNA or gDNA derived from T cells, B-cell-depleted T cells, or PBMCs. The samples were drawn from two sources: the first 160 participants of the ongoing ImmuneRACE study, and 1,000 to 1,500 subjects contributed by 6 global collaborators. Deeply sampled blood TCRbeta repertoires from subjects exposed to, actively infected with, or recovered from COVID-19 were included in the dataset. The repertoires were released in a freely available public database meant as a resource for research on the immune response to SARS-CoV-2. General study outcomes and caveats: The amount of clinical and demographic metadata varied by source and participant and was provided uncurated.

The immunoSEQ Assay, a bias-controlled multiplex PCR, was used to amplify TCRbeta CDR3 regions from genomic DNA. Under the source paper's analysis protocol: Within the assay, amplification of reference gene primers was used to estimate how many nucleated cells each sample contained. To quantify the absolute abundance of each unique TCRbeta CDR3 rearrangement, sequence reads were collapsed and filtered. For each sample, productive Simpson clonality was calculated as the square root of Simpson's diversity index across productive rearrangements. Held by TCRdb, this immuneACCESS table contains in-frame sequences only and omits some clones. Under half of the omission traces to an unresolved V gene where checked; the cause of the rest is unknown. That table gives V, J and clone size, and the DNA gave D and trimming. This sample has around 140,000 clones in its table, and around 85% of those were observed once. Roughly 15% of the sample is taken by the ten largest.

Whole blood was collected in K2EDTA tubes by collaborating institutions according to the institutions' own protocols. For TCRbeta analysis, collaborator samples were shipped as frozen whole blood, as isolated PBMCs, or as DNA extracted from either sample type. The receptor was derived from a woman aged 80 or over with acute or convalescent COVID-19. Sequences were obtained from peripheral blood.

Here is the DNA: TGTGCCACCACGGACAGGGCGATCGACGGAAACACCATATATTTT. Translated, it gives CATTDRAIDGNTIYF. The rearrangement combines TRBV19 with TRBJ1-3, with TRBD1 identical over 8 junction bases. The CDR3 sequence holds 15 residues, the cysteine and phenylalanine included. The read is trimmed to its CDR3 DNA, 45 bases read in frame from base 1. Ends trimmed: V by 10 bases, J by 4 bases; bases unmatched to a gene: 12. CDR1 and CDR2 were assigned from the germline V gene (reference sequence) as LNHDA and SQIVND.